The sequence of this T cell receptor (beta chain) was determined in a study of T-cell reconstitution after alpha-beta-depleted transplantation in children (dated by TCRdb to 2015 to 2016). General notes on the study: The study quantitatively tracked T-cell immune reconstitution after TCRalphabeta/CD19-depleted allogeneic hematopoietic cell transplantation in children using TCR repertoire profiling.

Preparation of the library involved PCR. Instrument used: Illumina HiSeq 2500. TCR libraries were prepared with molecular barcoding, using unique molecular identifiers to normalize TCRbeta repertoire quantification. The public reads were reanalyzed by TCRdb: fastp trimming at Q25, MiXCR alignment, in-frame beta chains only. Rows are unified per CDR3 protein, each entry keeping the most common DNA and genes. The sample table records about 980,000 distinct CDR3 sequences; less than 30% of these occur just once. The ten largest clones take up roughly 27% of the sample. This sample's treatment or condition label indicates: allogeneic hematopoietic cell transplantation with graft depleted of TCRalphabeta T cells and CD19 B cells. Transplant recipients were children who received TCRalphabeta/CD19-depleted allogeneic hematopoietic cell grafts. The table lists this clonotype with many counts. Its target antigen remains unknown. No base quality information exists; no much larger clone differs at one position.

Results the study describes overall, beyond this receptor: About two months after transplant, the apparently early recovery of alphabetaT-cell counts reportedly depended on just several hundred clones that had expanded rapidly and came from non-depleted graft cells. Hyperexpanded clone frequencies declined over subsequent months; after one year, T-cell counts and TCRbeta diversity were mostly attributed to newly produced T cells. The high TCRbeta diversity at day 60 in some patients was ascribed to recipient T cells and intrathymic progenitors that had survived conditioning.

CDR3 length: 16 amino acids, cysteine to phenylalanine. The only DNA kept is the CDR3, 48 bases in frame from the first base. V lost 3 bases and J lost 6 bases, and the count of bases not matched to a germline gene is 7. The CDR1 and CDR2 encoded by the germline V gene are SGHRS and YFSETQ. The specimen was PBMCs, mostly from graft donor cells, collected 360 days after TCRalphabeta/CD19-depleted stem cell transplant. The chain joins TRBV5-1 to TRBJ2-1, and 12 junctional nucleotides match TRBD1. This TCR derives from a boy in the first two years of life who had a stem cell transplant for SCID, so the T cells may come from the graft donor. The CDR3 protein is CASSSGQGAWGNEQFF. The nucleotide sequence is TGCGCCAGCAGCTCGGGACAGGGGGCTTGGGGCAATGAGCAGTTCTTC.